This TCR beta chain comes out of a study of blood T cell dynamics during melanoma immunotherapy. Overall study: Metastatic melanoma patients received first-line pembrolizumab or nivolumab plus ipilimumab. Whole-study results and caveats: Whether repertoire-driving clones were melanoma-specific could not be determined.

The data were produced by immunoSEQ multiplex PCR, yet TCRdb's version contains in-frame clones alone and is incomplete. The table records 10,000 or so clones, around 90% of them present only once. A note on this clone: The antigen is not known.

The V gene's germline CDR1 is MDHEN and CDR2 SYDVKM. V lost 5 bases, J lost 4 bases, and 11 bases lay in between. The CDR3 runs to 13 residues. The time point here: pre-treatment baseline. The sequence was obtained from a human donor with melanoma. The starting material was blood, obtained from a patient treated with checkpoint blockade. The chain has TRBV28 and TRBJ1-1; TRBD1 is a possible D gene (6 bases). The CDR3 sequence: CASSRQVGTEAFF. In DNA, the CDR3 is TGTGCCAGCAGTAGACAGGTGGGCACTGAAGCTTTCTTT.